This is a list of T cell receptor beta chains from one sample in a study of blood T cell repertoires in COVID-19. Repertoires were generated with immunoSEQ multiplex PCR, while TCRdb's copy carries only in-frame clones and drops some. The sample holds approximately 70,000 clones, approximately 79% seen once. Sequencing input: peripheral blood. The source is a man aged 55 to 70 with active or convalescent COVID-19. Both conserved end residues are part of each CDR3. D genes are given only for firm matches. Size tells how often a clone was seen (once, few, many) or the class of an expanded clone, and some rows leave it out.

v_gene,j_gene,abundance,d_gene,CDR3nt,CDR3aa
TRBV7-3,TRBJ2-1,-,TRBD1,TGTGCCAGCAGTCTTGTCTCAGGGGGCAATGAGCAGTTCTTC,CASSLVSGGNEQFF
TRBV21-1,TRBJ2-1,-,-,TGTGCCAGCAGCAAAGAAGGTCTAGCGGGGAACAATGAGCAGTTCTTC,CASSKEGLAGNNEQFF
TRBV7-2,TRBJ1-6,-,-,TGTGCCAGCAGCTTGAATAGGGGCTCACCCCTCCACTTT,CASSLNRGSPLHF
TRBV6-7,TRBJ2-3,-,TRBD2,TGTGCCAGCAGTTACAAAACTAGCGGAGCAAAAGATACGCAGTATTTT,CASSYKTSGAKDTQYF
TRBV5-1,TRBJ1-3,-,-,TGCGCCAGCAGCTTGGAGGTCCGGGGGGCGCCCGGAAACACCATATATTTT,CASSLEVRGAPGNTIYF
TRBV29-1,TRBJ2-7,-,-,TGCAGCGTTGTGCGGACAGATCACGAGCAGTACTTC,CSVVRTDHEQYF
TRBV15,TRBJ2-5,-,TRBD2,TGTGCCACCAGCAGGGCGACTAGCCGAGAGACCCAGTACTTC,CATSRATSRETQYF
TRBV10-3,TRBJ1-2,-,-,TGTGCCATCAGTGCCCAGGGGAACTATGGCTACACCTTC,CAISAQGNYGYTF
TRBV3-1/TRBV3-2,TRBJ1-5,few,-,TGTGCCAGCAGCCAAGACCCGGACAGCCGAGCCGGGGCCAATCAGCCCCAGCATTTT,CASSQDPDSRAGANQPQHF
TRBV7-9,TRBJ2-7,-,-,TGTGCCAGCAGCTTAGGTTTAGGGGAGTACTTC,CASSLGLGEYF
TRBV6-5,TRBJ2-3,-,-,TGTGCCAGCAGCCCCGGGACTGGCACAGATACGCAGTATTTT,CASSPGTGTDTQYF
TRBV10-3,TRBJ2-3,-,TRBD2,TGTGCCATCAGTGCAGGGGGCAACATTGTGGGGACTAGCGGCACAGATACGCAGTATTTT,CAISAGGNIVGTSGTDTQYF
TRBV5-6,TRBJ2-3,-,-,TGTGCCAGCAGCTTGTTAACGGGGAACACAGATACGCAGTATTTT,CASSLLTGNTDTQYF
TRBV7-3,TRBJ2-5,-,-,TGTGCCAGCAGCTTAACCAACCAAGAGACCCAGTACTTC,CASSLTNQETQYF
TRBV5-4,TRBJ1-1,-,-,TGTGCCAGCAGCTTGGGTCAGGGAATGGGGAACACTGAAGCTTTCTTT,CASSLGQGMGNTEAFF
TRBV7-9,TRBJ2-1,-,TRBD2,TGTGCCAGCAGGACTAGCGGGGGTGGACATGAGCAGTTCTTC,CASRTSGGGHEQFF
TRBV7-2,TRBJ2-2,-,-,TGTGCCAGCAGCTTAAGGGGATTCGGGGAGCTGTTTTTT,CASSLRGFGELFF
TRBV7-3,TRBJ2-2,few,-,TGTGCCAGCAGCTCCGCCCAGGGAATCGGGGAGCTGTTTTTT,CASSSAQGIGELFF
TRBV9,TRBJ2-4,-,TRBD2,TGTGCCAGCAGCGTAGCGGGGGGGCATGGAAACATTCAGTACTTC,CASSVAGGHGNIQYF
TRBV2,TRBJ2-1,-,-,TGTGCCAGCAGTGAACTGGGCCGTCCTTCGAATGAGCAGTTCTTC,CASSELGRPSNEQFF
TRBV2,TRBJ2-5,-,TRBD2,TGTGCCGCCGGAGAGGCGGGGGACCAAGAGACCCAGTACTTC,CAAGEAGDQETQYF
TRBV9,TRBJ2-1,-,TRBD2,TGTGCCAGCAGCCCCCGACTAGCGGAGAGCTCCTACAATGAGCAGTTCTTC,CASSPRLAESSYNEQFF
TRBV28,TRBJ1-2,-,TRBD1,TGTGCCAGCAGTTGGGGGCAGGGGGCCTATGGCTACACCTTC,CASSWGQGAYGYTF
TRBV9,TRBJ1-1,-,TRBD1,TGTGCCAGCAGTCAGAGGGGGCAAGACACTGAAGCTTTCTTT,CASSQRGQDTEAFF
TRBV19,TRBJ2-1,-,-,TGTGCCAGTAGTGCGTTGGTTTCGCCTGAGCAGTTCTTC,CASSALVSPEQFF
TRBV7-9,TRBJ1-6,-,-,TGTGCCAGCAATGGCGGGAGATATAATTCACCCCTCCACTTT,CASNGGRYNSPLHF
TRBV27,TRBJ2-3,-,TRBD1,TGTGCCAGCAGTCCGCGGGACAGGGGTCCAGATACGCAGTATTTT,CASSPRDRGPDTQYF
TRBV21-1,TRBJ1-3,-,-,TGTGCCAGCAGCAATTTCTCCGGACAGGCGAGCTCTGGAAACACCATATATTTT,CASSNFSGQASSGNTIYF
TRBV2,TRBJ2-7,-,TRBD2,TGTGCCAGCAGTGATCTGCTAGCGGGGCGCGAGCAGTACTTC,CASSDLLAGREQYF